Given below is one TCR beta chain in context. Trimming left V 5 bases short and J 4 bases short, with 11 bases between. The CDR3 sequence is 13 residues long. The data stem from a study of blood T cell repertoires in COVID-19. Study context: Specimens from acute and convalescent COVID-19 originated in the United States, Italy and Spain.

How the authors handled the data: Amplified reference gene primers provided the basis for estimating nucleated cell counts. Sequencing used immunoSEQ multiplex PCR; TCRdb keeps in-frame clones, though not all of them. The V and J calls and the clone size are those of that table, but D and trimming were determined from the DNA. This sample has roughly 440,000 clones; 88% occur once, and the top ten carry roughly 12%. The chain uses TRBV12-3 or TRBV12-4 and TRBJ1-1; possibly TRBD1 for D (5 bases). The origin of this receptor is a woman between 45 and 65 years old with COVID-19, enrolled during active disease. The specimen was peripheral blood. The CDR3 nucleotides are TGTGCCAGCAGTAGTCAGGGTGCCACTGAAGCTTTCTTT. Protein product: CASSSQGATEAFF.